Each of the 29 T cell receptor beta chains below was sequenced from the same sample in a study of blood T cell repertoires in COVID-19. Produced via immunoSEQ multiplex PCR; TCRdb's table is partial and in-frame only. The sample lists some 130,000 clones, 75% to 90% occurring once. Material: PBMCs or T cells enriched from blood (not recorded which). All receptors come from a woman aged 45 to 65 who had recovered from COVID-19.

The J gene is TRBJ2-3, the V gene TRBV5-1; D possibly corresponds to TRBD1 (6 bases). The germline V gene encodes CDR1 SGHRS and CDR2 YFSETQ. V was trimmed by 5 bases and J by 0 bases, leaving 13 bases between them. The CDR3 totals 15 residues. The CDR3 region is CASRADSTSTDTQYF. The DNA of the CDR3 is TGCGCCAGCAGGGCGGACAGCACTAGCACAGATACGCAGTATTTT.

The rearrangement links TRBV9 to TRBJ1-6; 7 bases match TRBD1. CDR3 length: 16 residues. The germline V gene encodes CDR1 SGDLS and CDR2 YYNGEE. Losses at the gene ends were 4 bases for V and 10 bases for J; bases not matched to a gene: 14. CDR3 residues: CASSSFGTADESPLHF. DNA of the CDR3: TGTGCCAGCAGCAGTTTCGGGACAGCGGACGAATCACCCCTCCACTTT.

The gene calls are TRBV7-9 and TRBJ2-7, with D possibly TRBD1 on 6 matching bases. The length of the CDR3 is 13 residues. Trimming stripped 2 bases from V and 5 bases from J, with 10 bases between. Germline CDR1 and CDR2: SEHNR and FQNEAQ (reference sequence). As DNA, the CDR3 is TGTGCCAGCAGCTTACAGGGGATCAACGAGCAGTACTTC. Its protein product is CASSLQGINEQYF. The entire variable domain, with the rest obtained from reference TRBV7-9 and TRBJ2-7, is as follows: DTGVSQNPRHKITKRGQNVTFRCDPISEHNRLYWYRQTLGQGPEFLTYFQNEAQLEKSRLLSDRFSAERPKGSFSTLEIQRTEQGDSAMYLCASSLQGINEQYFGPGTRLTVT.

The CDR3 spells CASTWRSYNSPLHF. The CDR3 bases are TGTGCCAGCACATGGAGGTCCTATAATTCACCCCTCCACTTT. J is TRBJ1-6 and V is TRBV7-8; D gene unclear. This CDR3 region has 14 residues. V was shortened by 7 bases and J by 1 base, with 8 bases between the two germline ends. Germline lookup yields CDR1 SGHVS and CDR2 FQNEAQ. The full variable domain, with the rest looked up from reference TRBV7-8 and TRBJ1-6, is GAGVSQSPRYKVAKRGQDVALRCDPISGHVSLFWYQQALGQGPEFLTYFQNEAQLDKSGLPSDRFFAERPEGSVSTLKIQRTQQEDSAVYLCASTWRSYNSPLHFGNGTRLTVT.

This clone has only a few counts. The gene calls are TRBV6-5 and TRBJ1-2; TRBD1 is a possible D gene (6 bases). Trimming took off 0 bases at V and 4 bases at J, with 9 bases between the two ends. The CDR3 runs to 14 residues. Germline V gene lookup returns CDR1 MNHEY and CDR2 SVGAGI. CDR3 residues: CASSYSTGFYGYTF. In DNA form, the CDR3 reads TGTGCCAGCAGTTACTCAACAGGGTTCTATGGCTACACCTTC.

This chain joins TRBV9 and TRBJ2-7; 8 bases agree with TRBD1. Germline V lookup: CDR1 SGDLS, CDR2 YYNGEE. The CDR3 consists of 15 residues. After removal of 0 bases from V and 5 bases from J, the junction contained 7 bases not matched to a gene. The CDR3 DNA is TGTGCCAGCAGCGTAGCCGGACAGGGTAACGACGAGCAGTACTTC. This translates into CASSVAGQGNDEQYF.

This clone is a singleton in its sample. The V call is TRBV4-3, the J call TRBJ1-3; 11 nucleotides line up with TRBD1. CDR1 is LGHNA, CDR2 YSLEER, per germline. The CDR3 is 17 amino acids. Losses at the gene ends were 0 bases for V and 3 bases for J; bases not matched to a gene: 4. CDR3 protein: CASSQDRTGGGGNTIYF. For the CDR3, the DNA is TGCGCCAGCAGCCAAGATAGGACAGGGGGCGGTGGAAACACCATATATTTT.

J is TRBJ2-1 and V is TRBV18; possible D gene TRBD1, 5 bases. The CDR3 contains 16 residues. From germline, CDR1 is KGHSH and CDR2 LQKENI. Trimming shortened V by 3 bases and J by 0 bases, and 12 bases separated the two germline ends. The CDR3 protein is CASSPYTGSSYNEQFF. The CDR3 bases are TGTGCCAGCTCACCCTATACAGGAAGCTCCTACAATGAGCAGTTCTTC.

The count of this clone is one. The V call is TRBV6-5, the J call TRBJ2-1; 12 bases are a match to TRBD2. There are 15 residues in the CDR3. Germline trimming cut 4 bases from V and 5 bases from J; bases unmatched to any gene: 3. Germline V gene sequence: CDR1 MNHEY, CDR2 SVGAGI. Written as DNA, the CDR3 is TGTGCCAGCAGTTGGCTAGCGGGGGGGGACAATGAGCAGTTCTTC. Protein sequence: CASSWLAGGDNEQFF.

V usage is TRBV6-5 and J usage is TRBJ1-2; a weak D match, TRBD1 (5 bases). The germline V and J ends were trimmed by 1 base and 3 bases, with 12 bases remaining between them. This CDR3 spans 15 amino acids. CDR1 MNHEY and CDR2 SVGAGI come from the germline V gene. Written as DNA, the CDR3 is TGTGCCAGCAGTTACTTTCCGACAGTAGACTATGGCTACACCTTC. Translating it yields CASSYFPTVDYGYTF.

The rearrangement joins TRBV3-1 (or the pseudogene TRBV3-2) to TRBJ1-6; no clear D. Per the germline V gene, CDR1 is LGHDT and CDR2 is YNNKEL (reference sequence). The CDR3 spans 15 residues. V lost 0 bases and J lost 12, with 15 bases in between. The CDR3 sequence: CASSQDSTSVLPLHF. The CDR3 nucleotides read TGTGCCAGCAGCCAAGATAGTACCAGCGTCTTACCCCTCCACTTT.

The chain has TRBV27 and TRBJ2-3; no reliable D call. V was clipped by 2 bases and J by 4 bases, with 10 bases between them. This CDR3 region has 14 residues. Per the germline V gene, CDR1 is MNHEY and CDR2 is SMNVEV (reference sequence). CDR3 region: CASSLGQLADTQYF. For the CDR3, the DNA is TGTGCCAGCAGTTTAGGTCAATTAGCAGATACGCAGTATTTT.

This clone was seen a single time. The J gene is TRBJ2-7, the V gene TRBV6-5; D not resolved. The germline V gene has CDR1 MNHEY and CDR2 SVGAGI. The CDR3 has 13 amino acids. The V end was cut by 5 bases, the J end by 2 bases, with 10 bases between. This chain's CDR3 is CASSSNGAYEQYF. CDR3 in DNA: TGTGCCAGCAGTAGTAACGGTGCCTACGAGCAGTACTTC.

The rearrangement uses TRBV4-1 and TRBJ2-7; TRBD2 is a possible D gene (7 bases). V shed 1 base and J shed 5 bases, with 12 bases lying between them. The CDR3 extends over 14 amino acids. Germline V gene sequence: CDR1 MGHRA, CDR2 YSYEKL. CDR3: CASSQGGGRDEQYF. The CDR3 DNA reads TGCGCCAGCAGCCAAGGCGGGGGCCGGGACGAGCAGTACTTC.

V gene TRBV2 combines with J gene TRBJ1-4; 7 bases align to TRBD1. With 2 bases clipped from V and 6 bases from J, the junction kept 9 bases outside the gene matches. Germline lookup yields CDR1 SNHLY and CDR2 FYNNEI. This CDR3 comprises 16 residues. This CDR3 is CASSEFGTGVDEKLFF. In DNA, the CDR3 is TGTGCCAGCAGTGAATTTGGAACAGGGGTAGATGAAAAACTGTTTTTT.

The gene calls are TRBV10-3 and TRBJ2-1; tentatively, D is TRBD2 (6 bases). From germline, CDR1 is ENHRY and CDR2 SYGVKD. Trimming cost V 6 bases and J 8 bases, with 11 bases left between them. The CDR3 extends over 12 amino acids. CDR3: CAIRGGLDEQFF. CDR3 sequence (DNA): TGTGCCATCAGAGGAGGGTTGGATGAGCAGTTCTTC.

The chain joins TRBV7-8 to TRBJ2-1, with 12 bases identical to TRBD2. There are 19 residues in the CDR3. From germline, CDR1 is SGHVS and CDR2 FQNEAQ. J was trimmed by 8 bases and V by 1 base; bases with no gene match: 15. Here the CDR3 reads CASSLVSASGGAFPHEQFF. Here the CDR3 DNA reads TGTGCCAGCAGCTTAGTTTCTGCTAGCGGGGGGGCCTTCCCCCATGAGCAGTTCTTC.

The chain employs TRBV5-6 and TRBJ2-6, with D unclear. V was pared by 4 bases and J by 1 base, with 3 bases between. The germline gives CDR1 SGHDT, CDR2 YYEEEE. The CDR3 runs 13 residues. CDR3 sequence: CASSQSGANVLTF. CDR3 bases: TGTGCCAGCAGCCAATCTGGGGCCAACGTCCTGACTTTC. Looking up the rest from reference TRBV5-6 and TRBJ2-6 gives the full variable domain: DAGVTQSPTHLIKTRGQQVTLRCSPKSGHDTVSWYQQALGQGPQFIFQYYEEEERQRGNFPDRFSGHQFPNYSSELNVNALLLGDSALYLCASSQSGANVLTFGAGSRLTVL.

This clone was counted once. J is TRBJ2-5 and V is TRBV25-1; tentative D call: TRBD1 (5 bases). V was cut by 7 bases and J by 5 bases, with 17 bases left in between. The CDR3 is 14 amino acids. Germline-derived CDR1 and CDR2 are MGHDK and SYGVNS. The DNA of the CDR3 is TGTGCCAGCACCCCCTCCGGACAATCCGAGACCCAGTACTTC. This encodes CASTPSGQSETQYF.

The chain combines TRBV7-3 with TRBJ2-5, with 7 bases aligning to TRBD2. J was trimmed by 7 bases and V by 2 bases; bases with no gene match: 16. CDR3 length equals 17 residues. The V gene's germline CDR1 is SGHTA and CDR2 FQGTGA. The CDR3: CASSLARPGLSGGTQYF. CDR3 nucleotides: TGTGCCAGCAGCTTAGCGAGGCCGGGACTGTCGGGGGGGACCCAGTACTTC. The full variable domain, in which reference TRBV7-3 and TRBJ2-5 provide the parts outside the CDR3, is GAGVSQTPSNKVTEKGKYVELRCDPISGHTALYWYRQSLGQGPEFLIYFQGTGAADDSGLPNDRFFAVRPEGSVSTLKIQRTERGDSAVYLCASSLARPGLSGGTQYFGPGTRLLVL.

The V call is TRBV11-3, the J call TRBJ2-2, with D perhaps TRBD1 (5 bases). The germline gives CDR1 SGHNT, CDR2 YENEEA. The CDR3 runs to 17 residues. Trimming shortened V by 5 bases and J by 0 bases, and 16 bases separated the two germline ends. CDR3 DNA sequence: TGTGCCAGCAGCGGGGTATATAGGACAACGAACACCGGGGAGCTGTTTTTT. Protein: CASSGVYRTTNTGELFF.

The table lists this clone with a few counts. The CDR3 here is CASSLGRRVYWGGYTF. The CDR3 nucleotides read TGTGCCAGCAGCTTGGGCCGCAGGGTTTACTGGGGTGGCTACACCTTC. This sequence joins TRBV5-6 and TRBJ1-2; D possibly corresponds to TRBD1 (5 bases). Trimming removed 0 bases from V and 7 bases from J, with 19 bases in between. This CDR3 has 16 residues. Germline CDR1 and CDR2: SGHDT and YYEEEE.

The chain has TRBV4-1 and TRBJ2-7; TRBD2 might be the D (7 bases). The CDR3 loop spans 15 amino acids. Per the germline V gene, CDR1 is MGHRA and CDR2 is YSYEKL. V gave up 0 bases and J gave up 4 bases, with 13 bases separating them. The CDR3 reads CASSQDPGEGYEQYF. For the CDR3, the DNA is TGCGCCAGCAGCCAAGATCCAGGGGAGGGGTACGAGCAGTACTTC.

The chain recombines TRBV2 with TRBJ1-5; D perhaps matches TRBD1 (5 bases). The CDR3 totals 13 residues. CDR1 is SNHLY and CDR2 is FYNNEI in the germline V gene. Trimming removed 6 bases from V and 0 bases from J, with 6 bases in between. The CDR3 reads CASRQVSNQPQHF. The DNA for the CDR3 is TGTGCCAGCAGACAGGTTAGCAATCAGCCCCAGCATTTT.

The J gene is TRBJ1-1, the V gene TRBV7-6, with D possibly being TRBD1 (5 bases). Germline values: CDR1 SGHVS, CDR2 FNYEAQ. CDR3 length: 14 amino acids. The ends were cut back, 4 bases at V and 4 bases at J, with 13 bases in the middle. The CDR3 reads CASSSQGVVTEAFF. CDR3 nucleotide sequence: TGTGCCAGCAGCTCCCAGGGTGTCGTCACTGAAGCTTTCTTT.

V and J are TRBV19 and TRBJ2-1; TRBD2 matches 10 bases. V dropped 5 bases and J dropped 4; count of bases not matched to a gene: 5. Germline V gene data show CDR1 as LNHDA and CDR2 as SQIVND (reference sequence). This CDR3 comprises 15 residues. In nucleotides, the CDR3 is TGTGCCAGTAGTCCCCTAGCGGGGGAGTACAATGAGCAGTTCTTC. Encoded protein: CASSPLAGEYNEQFF.

This clone came up a few times. The rearrangement uses TRBV18 and TRBJ1-4, with D hard to call. Germline-derived CDR1 and CDR2 are KGHSH and LQKENI. The CDR3 loop spans 13 amino acids. Trimming took 5 bases from V and 5 from J, leaving 9 bases between them. The CDR3 coding sequence is TGTGCCAGCTCATTGGTCGAGAATGAAAAACTGTTTTTT. It encodes CASSLVENEKLFF.

This clone has just a few counts. The gene calls are TRBV6-2 or TRBV6-3 and TRBJ1-6; D is possibly TRBD1 (6 bases). CDR1 and CDR2 (germline): MNHEY, SVGEGT. With 0 bases removed from V and 7 bases from J, the gap between germline ends came to 13 bases. The CDR3 spans 16 residues. DNA for the CDR3: TGTGCCAGCAGTTACTCGACGGTAAGGGGGAATTCACCCCTCCACTTT. Translating gives CASSYSTVRGNSPLHF.

This chain uses TRBV12-3 or TRBV12-4 with TRBJ2-5, with 7 bases identical to TRBD1. This CDR3 spans 13 amino acids. V dropped 5 bases and J dropped 5; count of bases not matched to a gene: 5. DNA of the CDR3: TGTGCCAGCAGTATACAGGGGCGCGAGACCCAGTACTTC. Translating it yields CASSIQGRETQYF.